The 20 T cell receptor beta chains reported below all come from one sample, sequenced in a study of CD8 T cells in Susac syndrome. When the RNA was reverse transcribed, random hexamers were used with an input of roughly 0.45 to 1 ug. One entry per CDR3 protein results from TCRdb running MiXCR on the immunoSEQ multiplex PCR reads. This sample has 150,000 to 200,000 distinct CDR3 sequences; about 90% occur once, and the top ten carry about 0.073%. Sequences were obtained from CD4+ T cells from PBMCs. The receptor set was obtained from a human donor in good health.

This chain uses TRBV10-3 with TRBJ2-3, with TRBD1 matching 8 bases. Unmatched junction bases numbered 4, after V lost 4 bases and J lost 10 bases. Germline lookup yields CDR1 ENHRY and CDR2 SYGVKD. This CDR3 has 12 residues. CDR3 sequence: CAISGGQEAQYF. The CDR3 coding sequence is TGTGCCATCAGTGGGGGACAGGAGGCGCAGTATTTT.

The chain couples TRBV5-1 to TRBJ2-5; weak D call: TRBD2 (8 bases). Germline V gene lookup returns CDR1 SGHRS and CDR2 YFSETQ. Deletions cut 1 base from V and 5 bases from J, with 15 bases between. The CDR3 is made up of 15 amino acids. CDR3 amino acids: CASSLRTGGGETQYF. DNA for the CDR3: TGCGCCAGCAGCTTGAGGACAGGCGGGGGGGAGACCCAGTACTTC.

The genes are TRBV2 and TRBJ2-7, with TRBD1 matching 9 bases. Germline V CDR1 and CDR2: SNHLY, FYNNEI. The ends lost 6 bases at V and 1 base at J; junction bases unmatched: 13. There are 17 residues in the CDR3. The CDR3 is CASRSPGQGLGSYEQYF. CDR3 in DNA: TGTGCCAGCAGGAGTCCGGGACAGGGTTTGGGGTCCTACGAGCAGTACTTC.

V gene TRBV2 combines with J gene TRBJ2-7; D is possibly TRBD2 (6 bases). Trimming stripped 6 bases from V and 4 bases from J, with 10 bases between. CDR1 SNHLY and CDR2 FYNNEI come from the germline V gene. The CDR3 is 12 amino acids. The DNA of the CDR3 is TGTGCCAGCAGCCAGGGACTTTACGAGCAGTACTTC. Its protein product is CASSQGLYEQYF.

The gene calls are TRBV6-6 and TRBJ2-7, with 7 positions matching TRBD1. CDR3 length: 13 residues. The V gene end was trimmed by 6 bases and the J gene end by 2 bases; junction bases not matched to a gene: 4. Germline loops: CDR1 MNHNY, CDR2 SVGAGI (reference sequence). The CDR3 here is CASSTGEPYEQYF. CDR3 nucleotide sequence: TGTGCCAGCAGCACAGGGGAGCCCTACGAGCAGTACTTC.

This chain joins TRBV20-1 and TRBJ2-2; perhaps TRBD2 as D (5 bases). This CDR3 has 14 amino acids. V lost 2 bases and J lost 3, with 10 bases in between. The germline gives CDR1 DFQATT, CDR2 SNEGSKA (reference sequence). This CDR3 reads CSARRGTHTGELFF. The CDR3 coding sequence is TGCAGTGCTAGACGGGGTACTCACACCGGGGAGCTGTTTTTT.

The rearrangement links TRBV20-1 to TRBJ1-2, with no clear D. CDR1 DFQATT and CDR2 SNEGSKA come from the germline V gene (reference sequence). The V and J ends lost 7 bases and 3 bases respectively, with 15 bases between them. The CDR3 runs 13 residues. The CDR3: CSVRHSGDYGYTF. CDR3 in DNA: TGCAGTGTTCGTCATTCCGGGGACTATGGCTACACCTTC.

J is TRBJ2-7 and V is TRBV4-3, with D possibly matching TRBD1 (5 bases). Trimming pared 2 bases from V and 2 bases from J, leaving 13 bases between. Germline values: CDR1 LGHNA, CDR2 YSLEER. The CDR3 extends over 15 amino acids. CDR3 region: CASSQFKDTAYEQYF. CDR3 coding DNA: TGCGCCAGCAGCCAATTTAAGGACACTGCCTACGAGCAGTACTTC.

This clonotype was detected once. This rearrangement joins TRBV6-2 or TRBV6-3 to TRBJ1-1, with 8 bases fitting TRBD1. V lost 6 bases to trimming and J lost 9 bases; unmatched junction nucleotides: 12. Germline V lookup: CDR1 MNHEY, CDR2 SVGEGT. The CDR3 extends over 14 amino acids. In DNA form, the CDR3 reads TGTGCCAGCAGCACCGGGACAGGAAGGGGGAAAGCTTTCTTT. It codes for CASSTGTGRGKAFF.

The V call is TRBV3-1, the J call TRBJ1-2; D is ambiguous. V dropped 0 bases and J dropped 7 bases, with 12 bases sitting between them. This CDR3 region has 14 residues. Germline V CDR1 and CDR2: LGHDT, YNNKEL (reference sequence). The DNA for the CDR3 is TGTGCCAGCAGCCAAGATCTAGGGTATGGTGGCTACACCTTC. It specifies CASSQDLGYGGYTF.

This rearrangement joins TRBV4-3 to TRBJ2-3; 7 bases map to TRBD1. The junction had 8 bases not matched to a gene; V was cut back by 0 bases and J by 5 bases. The CDR3 sequence is 16 residues long. Germline loops: CDR1 LGHNA, CDR2 YSLEER. In DNA form, the CDR3 reads TGCGCCAGCAGCCAAGAGAAGACAGGGTATAGAGATACGCAGTATTTT. Residues: CASSQEKTGYRDTQYF.

The genes are TRBV29-1 and TRBJ1-1; tentatively, D is TRBD1 (5 bases). This CDR3 is built from 12 residues. Trimming took off 3 bases at V and 5 bases at J, with 10 bases between the two ends. Germline CDR1 is SQVTM and CDR2 is ANQGSEA. CDR3 DNA: TGCAGCGTTGACAGGGAAGGAACTGAAGCTTTCTTT. Amino acid sequence: CSVDREGTEAFF.

V gene TRBV28 combines with J gene TRBJ2-3; D is unclear. CDR3 size: 14 residues. In germline, CDR1 is MDHEN, CDR2 SYDVKM. Trimming pared 2 bases from V and 6 bases from J, leaving 12 bases between. The CDR3 DNA is TGTGCCAGCAGTTTAGGCAGCCGCCCCGATACGCAGTATTTT. Protein: CASSLGSRPDTQYF.

A single count supports this clonotype. The chain is built from TRBV29-1 and TRBJ2-7, with no clear D. Germline V CDR1 and CDR2: SQVTM, ANQGSEA. The V end lost 4 bases, the J end lost 4 bases, and 20 bases lay between the germline ends. The CDR3 runs to 15 residues. The CDR3 DNA follows: TGCAGCGTTGTAAAGCTCAAGGAGACCTCATACGAGCAGTACTTC. Protein sequence: CSVVKLKETSYEQYF.

The chain has TRBV5-1 and TRBJ2-3; D remains ambiguous. V was clipped by 0 bases and J by 5 bases, with 16 bases between them. Per the germline V gene, CDR1 is SGHRS and CDR2 is YFSETQ. This CDR3 is 16 amino acids long. Written as DNA, the CDR3 is TGCGCCAGCAGCTTGGGGCCGAAGGGCCAGGTAGATACGCAGTATTTT. Amino acid sequence: CASSLGPKGQVDTQYF.

J is TRBJ1-1 and V is TRBV5-1, with a tentative D call TRBD1 (5 bases). Germline CDR1 SGHRS, CDR2 YFSETQ. The length of the CDR3 is 15 residues. Deletions cut 0 bases from V and 1 base from J, with 10 bases between. The CDR3 coding sequence is TGCGCCAGCAGCTTGGAGGCGGGGACGAACACTGAAGCTTTCTTT. This sequence encodes CASSLEAGTNTEAFF. The variable domain in full, with the rest retrieved from reference TRBV5-1 and TRBJ1-1, is KAGVTQTPRYLIKTRGQQVTLSCSPISGHRSVSWYQQTPGQGLQFLFEYFSETQRNKGNFPGRFSGRQFSNSRSEMNVSTLELGDSALYLCASSLEAGTNTEAFFGQGTRLTVV.

V is TRBV18 and J is TRBJ2-5, with TRBD2 identical over 7 bases. This CDR3 contains 14 residues. Trimming at V came to 4 bases and at J to 4 bases, leaving 6 bases not matched to a gene. CDR1 is KGHSH, CDR2 LQKENI, per germline. In nucleotides, the CDR3 is TGTGCCAGCTCACAGGCCTCGGGGGGAGAGACCCAGTACTTC. It translates to CASSQASGGETQYF.

The chain couples TRBV24-1 to TRBJ1-2; D might be TRBD1 (5 bases). This CDR3 is built from 14 residues. V was clipped by 5 bases and J by 8 bases, with 17 bases between them. Germline V gene sequence: CDR1 KGHDR, CDR2 SFDVKD. The CDR3 bases are TGTGCCACCAGTGGAGGGAGGGGTATAGACGGCTACACCTTC. Translation gives CATSGGRGIDGYTF.

This chain joins TRBV28 and TRBJ2-3; 7 bases are a match to TRBD2. Trimming took 3 bases from V and 3 from J; bases not matched to a gene: 6. The CDR3 sequence is 15 residues long. Germline V CDR1 and CDR2: MDHEN, SYDVKM. The CDR3 reads CASSFGAGVTDTQYF. The CDR3 DNA reads as TGTGCCAGCAGTTTCGGGGCGGGAGTTACAGATACGCAGTATTTT.

V gene TRBV7-8 combines with J gene TRBJ2-2, with D possibly matching TRBD1 (5 bases). The CDR3 runs 13 residues. V was trimmed by 5 bases and J by 4 bases, leaving 8 bases between them. Per the germline V gene, CDR1 is SGHVS and CDR2 is FQNEAQ. The CDR3 DNA reads as TGTGCCAGCAGCAGGGGCCCCACCGGGGAGCTGTTTTTT. It translates to CASSRGPTGELFF.